The 23 T cell receptor beta chains listed next were all sequenced from one sample in a study of blood T cell repertoires in COVID-19. Sequenced by immunoSEQ multiplex PCR; TCRdb stores in-frame clones only, minus some. This table holds under 200,000 clones, roughly 84% found once. Material for sequencing was peripheral blood. Receptor source: a man aged 50 or older with active or convalescent COVID-19.

V and J are TRBV3-1 (or the pseudogene TRBV3-2) and TRBJ1-1; 7 bases are a match to TRBD1. Trimming cost V 5 bases and J 2 bases; bases outside gene matches: 5. Germline lookup yields CDR1 LGHDT and CDR2 YNNKEL (reference sequence). The length of the CDR3 is 14 residues. CDR3 amino acids: CASSMGTANTEAFF. DNA for the CDR3: TGTGCCAGCAGCATGGGGACAGCTAACACTGAAGCTTTCTTT.

The CDR3 DNA reads as TGTGCCAGCAGCAAAGACAGGGGGACCTATGGCTACACCTTC. Encoded protein: CASSKDRGTYGYTF. The chain carries TRBV9 and TRBJ1-2; 9 nucleotides agree with TRBD1. Trimming cost V 4 bases and J 4 bases; bases outside gene matches: 5. This CDR3 contains 14 residues. The germline V gene encodes CDR1 SGDLS and CDR2 YYNGEE.

The V and J genes are TRBV7-2 and TRBJ2-7, with a possible D match to TRBD1 (6 bases). Trimming took off 2 bases at V and 3 bases at J, with 14 bases between the two ends. CDR3 length equals 15 residues. CDR1 and CDR2 from the germline V gene are SGHTA and FQGNSA. In DNA, the CDR3 is TGTGCCAGCAGCTTACATAGGACAGCCCGCTACGAGCAGTACTTC. It is translated as CASSLHRTARYEQYF.

The J gene is TRBJ2-5, the V gene TRBV5-6; 8 bases agree with TRBD1. CDR1 SGHDT and CDR2 YYEEEE come from the germline V gene. The CDR3 has 14 amino acids. The V gene end was trimmed by 4 bases and the J gene end by 5 bases; junction bases not matched to a gene: 7. CDR3: CASSTTGGPETQYF. CDR3 bases: TGTGCCAGCAGCACTACAGGGGGTCCGGAGACCCAGTACTTC.

The chain has TRBV7-3 and TRBJ1-2; 7 bases align to TRBD1. The germline gives CDR1 SGHTA, CDR2 FQGTGA. This CDR3 is built from 13 residues. J was trimmed by 4 bases and V by 5 bases; bases with no gene match: 4. The CDR3 sequence is CASSPTGSYGYTF. In nucleotides, the CDR3 is TGTGCCAGCAGCCCGACAGGGTCCTATGGCTACACCTTC.

The chain employs TRBV5-1 and TRBJ1-3; no clear D gene. The V end lost 0 bases, the J end lost 1 base, and 11 bases lay between the germline ends. Germline-derived CDR1 and CDR2 are SGHRS and YFSETQ. The CDR3 is made up of 16 amino acids. CDR3 in DNA: TGCGCCAGCAGCTTGGCCCAGGTCGAATCTGGAAACACCATATATTTT. Translation gives CASSLAQVESGNTIYF.

Concerning this clone itself: This sample includes further DNA sequences coding for the same CDR3. The chain has TRBV5-1 and TRBJ2-3; 7 nucleotides match TRBD1. The CDR3 has 14 residues. Looked up from germline, CDR1 is SGHRS and CDR2 is YFSETQ. V lost 0 bases to trimming and J lost 4 bases; unmatched junction nucleotides: 2. DNA of the CDR3: TGCGCCAGCAGCTTGGGACAGGGAGCAGATACGCAGTATTTT. Encoded protein: CASSLGQGADTQYF.

The sample holds a few counts of this clone. The chain recombines TRBV18 with TRBJ1-4, with D uncertain. CDR1 is KGHSH, CDR2 LQKENI, per germline. The CDR3 extends over 15 amino acids. Trimming took off 6 bases at V and 4 bases at J, with 15 bases between the two ends. CDR3 protein: CASSPIAVGNEKLFF. CDR3 DNA: TGTGCCAGCTCTCCGATCGCGGTCGGTAATGAAAAACTGTTTTTT.

At least ten counts were recorded for this clone. V gene TRBV27 combines with J gene TRBJ1-1, with D perhaps matching TRBD1 (6 bases). Trimming removed 2 bases at V and 2 bases at J, with 12 bases between. Germline V CDR1 and CDR2: MNHEY, SMNVEV (reference sequence). The CDR3 length is 15 residues. CDR3 residues: CASSLNRDENTEAFF. CDR3 nucleotides: TGTGCCAGCAGTTTAAACAGGGATGAAAACACTGAAGCTTTCTTT.

DNA of the CDR3: TGTGCCAGCAGTGTTTCAGCGGCGAACACCGGGGAGCTGTTTTTT. It translates to CASSVSAANTGELFF. V and J are TRBV6-4 and TRBJ2-2; D may be TRBD2 (5 bases). The CDR3 totals 15 residues. Germline CDR1 is MRHNA and CDR2 is SNTAGT. Deletions cut 4 bases from V and 0 bases from J, with 9 bases between.

CDR3 nucleotide sequence: TGTGCCAGCTCACCACCTGGGACTTCTAATGAAAAACTGTTTTTT. Translated: CASSPPGTSNEKLFF. V usage is TRBV18 and J usage is TRBJ1-4, with a possible D match to TRBD1 (5 bases). Germline CDR1 is KGHSH and CDR2 is LQKENI. CDR3 size: 15 residues. The V end lost 0 bases, the J end lost 3 bases, and 8 bases lay between the germline ends.

The chain has TRBV24-1 and TRBJ2-5; tentative D call: TRBD2 (5 bases). Germline lookup yields CDR1 KGHDR and CDR2 SFDVKD. Trimming stripped 3 bases from V and 5 bases from J, with 18 bases between. The CDR3 is made up of 16 amino acids. CDR3 in DNA: TGTGCCACCAGTGATGCCGGCGGAGGATGGTGGGAGACCCAGTACTTC. Translated: CATSDAGGGWWETQYF.

CDR3 in amino acids: CASSPRQGLGGGNTIYF. The CDR3 DNA reads as TGTGCCAGCAGCCCTCGACAGGGCCTTGGGGGTGGAAACACCATATATTTT. V and J are TRBV7-6 and TRBJ1-3, with 7 bases identical to TRBD1. J gave up 3 bases and V 5 bases, and 13 bases lay outside the gene matches. This CDR3 region has 17 residues. Germline V CDR1 and CDR2: SGHVS, FNYEAQ.

This chain joins TRBV7-2 and TRBJ2-2; 10 nucleotides agree with TRBD1. The CDR3 covers 15 residues. Germline trimming cut 5 bases from V and 7 bases from J; bases unmatched to any gene: 7. The germline V gene has CDR1 SGHTA and CDR2 FQGNSA. This CDR3 reads CASSTWTGGDGELFF. CDR3 nucleotides: TGTGCCAGCAGCACCTGGACAGGGGGAGACGGGGAGCTGTTTTTT. The whole variable domain, remainder taken from reference TRBV7-2 and TRBJ2-2, is GAGVSQSPSNKVTEKGKDVELRCDPISGHTALYWYRQSLGQGLEFLIYFQGNSAPDKSGLPSDRFSAERTGGSVSTLTIQRTQQEDSAVYLCASSTWTGGDGELFFGEGSRLTVL.

CDR3 sequence reads: CASSQGEGGRFEAFF. CDR3 nucleotide sequence: TGTGCCAGCAGCCAAGGCGAGGGGGGGCGTTTTGAAGCTTTCTTT. The chain employs TRBV4-2 and TRBJ1-1, with D possibly matching TRBD1 (6 bases). V was trimmed by 1 base and J by 7 bases, leaving 16 bases between them. There are 15 residues in the CDR3. Looked up from germline, CDR1 is LGHNA and CDR2 is YNFKEQ.

The chain links TRBV7-9 to TRBJ2-7, with 8 bases aligning to TRBD1. The CDR3 spans 16 residues. Germline CDR1 SEHNR, CDR2 FQNEAQ (reference sequence). Trimming cost V 5 bases and J 1 base; bases outside gene matches: 10. DNA for the CDR3: TGTGCCAGCAGCCTTAGACAGGGGCCAAGGTCCTACGAGCAGTACTTC. This codes for CASSLRQGPRSYEQYF.

The gene calls are TRBV3-1 (or the pseudogene TRBV3-2) and TRBJ2-7; 7 bases are a match to TRBD2. J was trimmed by 8 bases and V by 8 bases; bases with no gene match: 6. There are 11 residues in the CDR3. Germline V gene sequence: CDR1 LGHDT, CDR2 YNNKEL (reference sequence). CDR3 sequence: CASGIAGKQYF. CDR3 sequence (DNA): TGTGCCAGCGGGATAGCGGGTAAGCAGTACTTC.

This rearrangement joins TRBV2 to TRBJ2-7; 13 bases agree with TRBD2. Losses at the gene ends were 6 bases for V and 6 bases for J; bases not matched to a gene: 5. Germline V CDR1 and CDR2: SNHLY, FYNNEI. CDR3 size: 14 residues. In DNA form, the CDR3 reads TGTGCCAGCAGCACTAGCGGGAGGGCCTCCGAGCAGTACTTC. It is translated as CASSTSGRASEQYF. The variable domain in full, with the rest retrieved from reference TRBV2 and TRBJ2-7, is EPEVTQTPSHQVTQMGQEVILRCVPISNHLYFYWYRQILGQKVEFLVSFYNNEISEKSEIFDDQFSVERPDGSNFTLKIRSTKLEDSAMYFCASSTSGRASEQYFGPGTRLTVT.

In nucleotides, the CDR3 is TGTGCCAGCAGCGTAGGAGCGGGAGCTCATGAGCAGTTCTTC. This encodes CASSVGAGAHEQFF. The rearrangement joins TRBV9 to TRBJ2-1; TRBD2 agrees at 8 bases. V dropped 0 bases and J dropped 8; count of bases not matched to a gene: 4. Germline loops: CDR1 SGDLS, CDR2 YYNGEE. CDR3 length: 14 amino acids.

The V and J genes are TRBV30 and TRBJ2-1, with D unclear. V was clipped by 0 bases and J by 8 bases, with 11 bases between them. From germline, CDR1 is GTSNPN and CDR2 SVGIG (reference sequence). The CDR3 covers 13 residues. The CDR3 protein is CAWSVRQRDEQFF. CDR3 DNA: TGTGCCTGGAGTGTACGCCAACGGGATGAGCAGTTCTTC.

This clone was seen a few times. The J gene is TRBJ2-7, the V gene TRBV19; 8 bases match TRBD1. With 5 bases clipped from V and 4 bases from J, the junction kept 13 bases outside the gene matches. Germline V lookup: CDR1 LNHDA, CDR2 SQIVND (reference sequence). The CDR3 is 16 residues long. CDR3 coding DNA: TGTGCCAGTAGTCCGCACTCCGGGACAGGAACTTACGAGCAGTACTTC. Translation: CASSPHSGTGTYEQYF.

CDR3 sequence: CASSLWSGSRNEQFF. Here the CDR3 DNA reads TGTGCCAGCAGCTTGTGGAGCGGGAGCCGCAATGAGCAGTTCTTC. This sequence joins TRBV5-6 and TRBJ2-1; 8 positions match TRBD2. This CDR3 spans 15 amino acids. Germline V lookup: CDR1 SGHDT, CDR2 YYEEEE. The V and J ends lost 1 base and 6 bases, in that order; junction bases with no gene match: 6.

V usage is TRBV2 and J usage is TRBJ2-6; D gene unclear. CDR1 is SNHLY, CDR2 FYNNEI, per germline. V lost 3 bases, J lost 0 bases, and 9 bases lay in between. The CDR3 extends over 16 amino acids. The CDR3: CASSDEVSSGANVLTF. As DNA, the CDR3 is TGTGCCAGCAGTGACGAGGTTAGCTCTGGGGCCAACGTCCTGACTTTC. Full variable domain (outside the CDR3, taken from reference TRBV2 and TRBJ2-6): EPEVTQTPSHQVTQMGQEVILRCVPISNHLYFYWYRQILGQKVEFLVSFYNNEISEKSEIFDDQFSVERPDGSNFTLKIRSTKLEDSAMYFCASSDEVSSGANVLTFGAGSRLTVL.